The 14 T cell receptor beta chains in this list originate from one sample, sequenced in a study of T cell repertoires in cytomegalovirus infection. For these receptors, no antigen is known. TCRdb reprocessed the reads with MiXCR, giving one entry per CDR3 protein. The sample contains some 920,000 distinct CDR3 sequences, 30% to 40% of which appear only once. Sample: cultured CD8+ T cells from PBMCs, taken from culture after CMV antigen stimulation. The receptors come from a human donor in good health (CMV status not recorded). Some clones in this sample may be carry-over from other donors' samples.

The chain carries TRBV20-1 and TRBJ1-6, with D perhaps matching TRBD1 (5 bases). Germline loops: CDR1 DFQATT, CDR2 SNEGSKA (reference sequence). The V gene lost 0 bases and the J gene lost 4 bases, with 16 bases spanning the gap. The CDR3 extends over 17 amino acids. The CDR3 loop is CSAREGFWGMYNSPLHF. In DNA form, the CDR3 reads TGCAGTGCTAGAGAGGGGTTTTGGGGGATGTATAATTCACCCCTCCACTTT.

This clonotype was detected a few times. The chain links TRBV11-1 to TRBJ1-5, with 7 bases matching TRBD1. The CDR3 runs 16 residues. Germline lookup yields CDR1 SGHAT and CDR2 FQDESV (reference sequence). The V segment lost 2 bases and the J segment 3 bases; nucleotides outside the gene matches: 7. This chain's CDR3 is CASSLSGTVPNQPQHF. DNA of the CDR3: TGTGCCAGCAGCTTATCCGGGACAGTTCCCAATCAGCCCCAGCATTTT. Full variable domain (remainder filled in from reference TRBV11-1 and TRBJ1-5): EAEVAQSPRYKITEKSQAVAFWCDPISGHATLYWYRQILGQGPELLVQFQDESVVDDSQLPKDRFSAERLKGVDSTLKIQPAELGDSAMYLCASSLSGTVPNQPQHFGDGTRLSIL.

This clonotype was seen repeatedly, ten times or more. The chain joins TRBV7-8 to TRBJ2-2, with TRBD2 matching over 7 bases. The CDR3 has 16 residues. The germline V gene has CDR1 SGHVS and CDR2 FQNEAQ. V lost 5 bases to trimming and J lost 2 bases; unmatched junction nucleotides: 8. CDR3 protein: CASSGWGLPNTGELFF. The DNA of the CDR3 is TGTGCCAGCAGCGGATGGGGACTACCCAACACCGGGGAGCTGTTTTTT.

The CDR3 coding sequence is TGTGCCAGCAGGGCCTTAGGGGCTCTGGAGACCCAGTACTTC. Protein: CASRALGALETQYF. The rearrangement links TRBV12-3 or TRBV12-4 to TRBJ2-5; D may be TRBD1 (5 bases). This CDR3 has 14 amino acids. V was trimmed by 6 bases and J by 5 bases, leaving 16 bases between them.

CDR3 amino acids: CASSIIGGSDGYTF. As DNA, the CDR3 is TGTGCCAGTAGTATTATAGGGGGTTCGGATGGCTACACCTTC. The chain links TRBV19 to TRBJ1-2; a possible D gene is TRBD1 (6 bases). Trimming took 3 bases from V and 6 from J, leaving 14 bases between them. Germline CDR1 is LNHDA and CDR2 is SQIVND (reference sequence). The CDR3 runs 14 residues.

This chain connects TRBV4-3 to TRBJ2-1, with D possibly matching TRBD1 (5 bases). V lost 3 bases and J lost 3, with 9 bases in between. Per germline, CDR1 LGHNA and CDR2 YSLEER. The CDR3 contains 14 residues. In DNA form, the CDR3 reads TGCGCCAGCAGCCAGGGGCTCGGCTACAATGAGCAGTTCTTC. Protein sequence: CASSQGLGYNEQFF.

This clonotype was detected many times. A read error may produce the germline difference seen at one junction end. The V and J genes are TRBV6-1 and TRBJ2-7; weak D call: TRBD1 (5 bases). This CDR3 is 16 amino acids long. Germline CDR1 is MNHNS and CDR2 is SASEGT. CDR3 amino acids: CASIERQPGVAYEQYF. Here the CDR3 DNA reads TGTGCCAGCATTGAAAGACAGCCCGGTGTAGCCTACGAGCAGTACTTC.

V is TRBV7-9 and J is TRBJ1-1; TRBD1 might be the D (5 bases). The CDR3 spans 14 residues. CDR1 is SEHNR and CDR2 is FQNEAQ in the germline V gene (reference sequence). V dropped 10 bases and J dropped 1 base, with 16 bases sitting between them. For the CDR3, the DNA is TGTGCCACGCCCGCCTCGGGGGAGAACACTGAAGCTTTCTTT. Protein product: CATPASGENTEAFF.

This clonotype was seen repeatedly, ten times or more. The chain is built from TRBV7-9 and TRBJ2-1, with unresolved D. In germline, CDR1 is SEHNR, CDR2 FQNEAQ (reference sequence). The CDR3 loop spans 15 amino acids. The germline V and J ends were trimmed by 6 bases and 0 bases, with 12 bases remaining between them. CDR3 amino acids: CASSPSRSSYNEQFF. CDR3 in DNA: TGTGCCAGCAGTCCTTCCCGGAGCTCCTACAATGAGCAGTTCTTC.

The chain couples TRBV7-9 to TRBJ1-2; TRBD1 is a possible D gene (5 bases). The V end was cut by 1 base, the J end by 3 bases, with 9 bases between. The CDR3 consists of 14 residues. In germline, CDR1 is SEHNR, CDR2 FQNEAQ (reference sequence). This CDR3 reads CASSLEGAYYGYTF. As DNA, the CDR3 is TGTGCCAGCAGCTTAGAAGGGGCGTACTATGGCTACACCTTC.

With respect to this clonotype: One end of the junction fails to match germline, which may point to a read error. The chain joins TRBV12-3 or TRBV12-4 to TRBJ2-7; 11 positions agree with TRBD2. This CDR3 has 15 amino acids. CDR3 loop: CASSSTSGGDYEQYF. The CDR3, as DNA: TGTGCCAGCAGCTCTACTAGCGGGGGCGACTACGAGCAGTACTTT.

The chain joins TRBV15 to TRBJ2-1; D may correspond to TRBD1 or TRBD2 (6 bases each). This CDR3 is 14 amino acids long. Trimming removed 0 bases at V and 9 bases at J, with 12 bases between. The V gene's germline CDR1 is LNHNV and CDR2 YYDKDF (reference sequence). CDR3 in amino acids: CATSRDRSGAEQFF. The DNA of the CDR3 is TGTGCCACCAGCAGAGATCGTTCGGGGGCTGAGCAGTTCTTC.

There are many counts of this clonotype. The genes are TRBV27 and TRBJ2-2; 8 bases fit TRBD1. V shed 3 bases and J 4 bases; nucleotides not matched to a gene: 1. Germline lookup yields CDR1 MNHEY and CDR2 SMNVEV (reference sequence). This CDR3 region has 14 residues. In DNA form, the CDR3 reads TGTGCCAGCAGTTTTACAGGGGGCACCGGGGAGCTGTTTTTT. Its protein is CASSFTGGTGELFF.

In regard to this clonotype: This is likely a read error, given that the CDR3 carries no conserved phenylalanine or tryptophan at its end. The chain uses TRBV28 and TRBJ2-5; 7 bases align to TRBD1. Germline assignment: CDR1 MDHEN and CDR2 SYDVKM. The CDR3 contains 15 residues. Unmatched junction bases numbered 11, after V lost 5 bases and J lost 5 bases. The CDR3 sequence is CASSPSTGSLETQYS. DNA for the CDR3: TGTGCCAGCAGTCCGTCGACAGGGAGCTTGGAGACCCAGTACTCC.